This TCR beta chain was found in a study of T cells expressing NK-cell markers. From its re-call of the 5' RACE reads, TCRdb lists each CDR3 protein once, without DNA. Listed are about 460,000 distinct CDR3 sequences; almost 1.5% falls within the top ten. CDR3 length equals 14 residues. The germline V gene encodes CDR1 MGHRA and CDR2 YSYEKL. The sequenced sample was blood T cells: a sorted CD56 or NKG2C T cell subset, CD4+ or CD8+ T cells, or bulk PBMC T cells (not recorded which). The TCR originated in a woman aged 45-65 years in good health. The chain is built from TRBV4-1 and TRBJ2-4; the TCRdb call, TRBD1, lacks DNA for checking. The CDR3 here is CASSQPRDRVSQYF.